The sequence of this T cell receptor beta chain was determined in a study of PD-1 blockade in classical Hodgkin lymphoma. Across the whole study: The nivolumab dose that patients received was 3 mg/kg, given intravenously every 2 weeks. Broader study findings: Newly diagnosed patients reportedly had lower baseline TCR diversity than healthy donors. Among the patients, those starting nivolumab under 1 year after ASCT were excluded.

The sample's time point: cycle 4 day 1 (C4D1), after less than seven weeks of nivolumab. Brentuximab vedotin exposure varied among the patients, all of whom had relapsed after autologous stem cell transplantation. Repertoires were generated with immunoSEQ multiplex PCR, while TCRdb's copy carries only in-frame clones and drops some. This sample yields about 60,000 clones, of which 91% are seen a single time; approximately 10% belongs to the top ten. Note on this clone: The antigen is not known.

CDR1 is MNHEY and CDR2 is SVGAGI in the germline V gene. The CDR3 has 13 amino acids. Trimming took off 8 bases at V and 0 bases at J, with 5 bases between the two ends. This chain connects TRBV6-5 to TRBJ2-6, with D unresolved. The source material was peripheral blood mononuclear cells (PBMCs), sampled before the fourth cycle of nivolumab. This clonotype was sampled from a human donor with classical Hodgkin lymphoma. The CDR3 bases are TGTGCCAGCCGGGCCTCTGGGGCCAACGTCCTGACTTTC. Protein: CASRASGANVLTF.